This record looks at one T cell receptor beta chain sequence and its context. Germline CDR1 and CDR2: MNHNS and SASEGT. V was trimmed by 7 bases and J by 1 base, leaving 13 bases between them. The CDR3 sequence is 14 residues long. Patients aged 18 to 65 had newly diagnosed hyperthyroidism that had lasted under 2 months. Fresh peripheral blood, 10 ml, yielded the PBMCs. The TCR beta CDR3 regions underwent amplification using RNA transcripts as the source. Carried out on the TCR CDR3, a first-round RT-PCR used the HTBI primer set. TCRdb reprocessed the multiplex PCR reads with MiXCR, giving one entry per CDR3 protein. Of 550,000 to 600,000 distinct CDR3 sequences listed, over 15% are singletons. The data belong to a study of T cells in Graves' hyperthyroidism and ophthalmopathy. Study summary: Peripheral blood draws took place at initial diagnosis, ahead of any treatment.

The material sequenced was blood. This sequence was found in a young woman with Graves' hyperthyroidism. The chain has TRBV6-1 and TRBJ1-1; D is possibly TRBD1 (6 bases). The CDR3 here is CASTKRQANTEAFF. CDR3 coding DNA: TGTGCCAGCACCAAAAGACAGGCGAACACTGAAGCTTTCTTT.